This entry features one T cell receptor (beta chain) sequence. What it recognizes is unknown. These data belong to a study of cytomegalovirus exposure and HLA in healthy donors. Study-level points and caveats: The authors confirmed in vitro that a few CMV-associated chains were specific for CMV antigens. Most TCRs appeared rarely, but some public TCRs recurred in many donors. Cytomegalovirus-associated TCR beta chains were listed, numbering 150 to 200.

The CDR3 length is 15 residues. The V gene's germline CDR1 is SGHAT and CDR2 FQNNGV. Trimming took 1 base from V and 2 from J, leaving 9 bases between them. Assay: immunoSEQ multiplex PCR; the TCRdb copy retains only in-frame clones and omits some. The data show around 60,000 clones, with 90% to 97% seen just once and 1% to 1.5% held by the top ten. The chain uses TRBV11-2 and TRBJ1-3, with D uncertain. This receptor was identified in a woman under 30 in good health and CMV-seronegative. Sequencing input: PBMCs. This CDR3 is CASSLGAPAGNTIYF. As DNA, the CDR3 is TGTGCCAGCAGCTTAGGGGCACCAGCTGGAAACACCATATATTTT.